These 21 T cell receptor beta chains were all obtained from the same sample, sequenced in a study of PD-L1 blockade in urothelial cancer. The time point is: peripheral blood 6 weeks after treatment start. TCRdb's copy holds only in-frame clones and misses some; the assay was immunoSEQ multiplex PCR. The repertoire has more than 60,000 clones, 88% of them found once; the top ten carry around 11%. Sequencing was performed on PBMCs, taken around atezolizumab (anti-PD-L1) treatment. These receptors were collected from a man aged 55 to 70 with urothelial cancer.

The rearrangement joins TRBV6-5 to TRBJ1-3; the D gene is possibly TRBD1 (6 bases). V lost 7 bases to trimming and J lost 0 bases, with 7 bases between them. The CDR3 is 13 amino acids. Germline loops: CDR1 MNHEY, CDR2 SVGAGI. The chain's CDR3 is CASKDSSGNTIYF. CDR3 sequence (DNA): TGTGCCAGCAAGGACAGCTCTGGAAACACCATATATTTT.

The table lists this clone with a count of one. The chain carries TRBV7-2 and TRBJ1-3, with unresolved D. V was clipped by 2 bases and J by 0 bases, with 5 bases between them. Germline V gene sequence: CDR1 SGHTA, CDR2 FQGNSA. This CDR3 has 14 amino acids. The CDR3 protein is CASSLRGSGNTIYF. The CDR3 DNA reads as TGTGCCAGCAGCTTACGGGGCTCTGGAAACACCATATATTTT.

The chain has TRBV5-1 and TRBJ1-6, with 8 bases matching TRBD1. This CDR3 is 16 amino acids long. With 4 bases clipped from V and 6 bases from J, the junction kept 9 bases outside the gene matches. Germline V gene sequence: CDR1 SGHRS, CDR2 YFSETQ. The CDR3 spells CASSLRVGTGNSPLHF. The CDR3 nucleotides read TGCGCCAGCAGCCTACGGGTGGGGACAGGTAATTCACCCCTCCACTTT.

CDR3 bases: TGTGCCAGCAGTTTATCGCAGGGAAGAACTGAAGCTTTCTTT. It encodes CASSLSQGRTEAFF. The genes are TRBV27 and TRBJ1-1; tentatively, D is TRBD1 (5 bases). Germline CDR1 is MNHEY and CDR2 is SMNVEV (reference sequence). Trimming took 0 bases from V and 5 from J, leaving 10 bases between them. The CDR3 is 14 amino acids.

This chain uses TRBV5-1 with TRBJ2-2; TRBD2 might be the D (6 bases). The CDR3 is made up of 14 amino acids. Trimming stripped 4 bases from V and 6 bases from J, with 13 bases between. In germline, CDR1 is SGHRS, CDR2 YFSETQ. CDR3 region: CASSATRGSGELFF. DNA of the CDR3: TGCGCCAGCAGCGCAACTCGGGGGTCCGGGGAGCTGTTTTTT. The full variable domain, with the rest looked up from reference TRBV5-1 and TRBJ2-2, is KAGVTQTPRYLIKTRGQQVTLSCSPISGHRSVSWYQQTPGQGLQFLFEYFSETQRNKGNFPGRFSGRQFSNSRSEMNVSTLELGDSALYLCASSATRGSGELFFGEGSRLTVL.

V is TRBV5-1 and J is TRBJ2-7, with D uncertain. Germline-derived CDR1 and CDR2 are SGHRS and YFSETQ. With 4 bases removed from V and 2 bases from J, the gap between germline ends came to 13 bases. This CDR3 has 14 residues. CDR3 coding DNA: TGCGCCAGCAGCCTAAGTGACAAAACCTACGAGCAGTACTTC. This encodes CASSLSDKTYEQYF.

The chain recombines TRBV5-5 with TRBJ2-2; D perhaps matches TRBD2 (7 bases). The CDR3 runs 15 residues. Germline lookup yields CDR1 SGHKS and CDR2 YYEKEE (reference sequence). V lost 3 bases and J lost 4, with 13 bases in between. The CDR3 sequence is CASSSQRGGTGELFF. The CDR3 DNA reads TGTGCCAGCAGCTCTCAAAGGGGGGGCACCGGGGAGCTGTTTTTT.

The rearrangement links TRBV7-3 to TRBJ2-2; 9 bases fit TRBD1. The V gene end was trimmed by 4 bases and the J gene end by 3 bases; junction bases not matched to a gene: 6. The CDR3 length is 16 residues. CDR1 and CDR2 from the germline V gene are SGHTA and FQGTGA. CDR3 residues: CASSSPGQGDTGELFF. CDR3 bases: TGTGCCAGCAGCTCTCCGGGACAGGGAGACACCGGGGAGCTGTTTTTT.

The V gene is TRBV18, the J gene TRBJ2-5, with D perhaps TRBD2 (5 bases). The CDR3 covers 13 residues. With 5 bases removed from V and 0 bases from J, the gap between germline ends came to 7 bases. Germline CDR1 is KGHSH and CDR2 is LQKENI. The CDR3 bases are TGTGCCAGCTCATCGGGGTACCAAGAGACCCAGTACTTC. It is translated as CASSSGYQETQYF.

The chain joins TRBV10-3 to TRBJ2-7; 7 bases fit TRBD2. CDR1 ENHRY and CDR2 SYGVKD come from the germline V gene. This CDR3 spans 13 amino acids. V lost 6 bases, J lost 0 bases, and 2 bases stayed unmatched. CDR3 coding DNA: TGTGCCATCAGGCTAGCGGCCTCCTACGAGCAGTACTTC. The encoded protein is CAIRLAASYEQYF.

J is TRBJ1-5 and V is TRBV2, with TRBD1 identical over 7 bases. The CDR3 sequence is 14 residues long. Germline trimming cut 4 bases from V and 2 bases from J; bases unmatched to any gene: 2. Per the germline V gene, CDR1 is SNHLY and CDR2 is FYNNEI. CDR3: CASSGDRGNQPQHF. In DNA form, the CDR3 reads TGTGCCAGCAGTGGAGACAGGGGCAATCAGCCCCAGCATTTT. Based on the CDR3 plus reference TRBV2 and TRBJ1-5, the full variable domain is EPEVTQTPSHQVTQMGQEVILRCVPISNHLYFYWYRQILGQKVEFLVSFYNNEISEKSEIFDDQFSVERPDGSNFTLKIRSTKLEDSAMYFCASSGDRGNQPQHFGDGTRLSIL.

The chain links TRBV5-1 to TRBJ1-3; D perhaps matches TRBD1 (5 bases). The CDR3 runs to 15 residues. Germline V gene data show CDR1 as SGHRS and CDR2 as YFSETQ. Between the trimmed V and J ends, which lost 3 bases and 2 bases, there was a span of 12 bases. The CDR3 protein is CASSSVQGTGNTIYF. Here the CDR3 DNA reads TGCGCCAGCAGCTCGGTTCAGGGAACTGGAAACACCATATATTTT.

This clone was observed a handful of times. J is TRBJ1-6 and V is TRBV5-1; 10 bases match TRBD1. Germline lookup yields CDR1 SGHRS and CDR2 YFSETQ. V lost 1 base and J lost 8; bases outside the gene matches: 12. This CDR3 has 18 residues. The CDR3 sequence: CASSLQYTGTGVDSPLHF. Written as DNA, the CDR3 is TGCGCCAGCAGCTTGCAATATACCGGGACAGGGGTGGATTCACCCCTCCACTTT.

The V gene is TRBV19, the J gene TRBJ2-1; 7 bases are shared with TRBD2. After removal of 5 bases from V and 4 bases from J, the junction contained 11 bases not matched to a gene. The CDR3 has 16 residues. Germline CDR1 LNHDA, CDR2 SQIVND (reference sequence). DNA for the CDR3: TGTGCCAGTAGTCAAGAGGCCGGCGGGGGTTACAATGAGCAGTTCTTC. It codes for CASSQEAGGGYNEQFF.

The chain couples TRBV2 to TRBJ1-5; TRBD1 might be the D (5 bases). Germline V lookup: CDR1 SNHLY, CDR2 FYNNEI. V lost 7 bases and J 6 bases, leaving 13 bases between the germline ends. The CDR3 totals 13 residues. The CDR3 loop is CASTQGRGQPQHF. The CDR3 DNA sequence: TGTGCCAGCACCCAAGGGAGGGGTCAGCCCCAGCATTTT.

This clone has just a few counts. This rearrangement joins TRBV9 to TRBJ2-7; perhaps TRBD1 as D (6 bases). There are 15 residues in the CDR3. V was cut by 4 bases and J by 2 bases, with 16 bases left in between. The germline V gene has CDR1 SGDLS and CDR2 YYNGEE. The CDR3 is CASSSSVTGAYEQYF. The CDR3 DNA reads TGTGCCAGCAGCTCCTCTGTGACAGGAGCCTACGAGCAGTACTTC. Complete variable domain (other parts from reference TRBV9 and TRBJ2-7): DSGVTQTPKHLITATGQRVTLRCSPRSGDLSVYWYQQSLDQGLQFLIQYYNGEERAKGNILERFSAQQFPDLHSELNLSSLELGDSALYFCASSSSVTGAYEQYFGPGTRLTVT.

This chain uses TRBV9 with TRBJ1-1; 7 bases align to TRBD1. V lost 4 bases and J lost 11; bases outside the gene matches: 14. Germline V CDR1 and CDR2: SGDLS, YYNGEE. This CDR3 has 14 amino acids. The CDR3 loop reads CASSPIGTVGKAFF. The CDR3 nucleotides read TGTGCCAGCAGCCCCATCGGGACAGTGGGGAAGGCTTTCTTT.

J is TRBJ1-3 and V is TRBV28, with 7 bases lining up with TRBD1. Germline loops: CDR1 MDHEN, CDR2 SYDVKM. The V gene end was trimmed by 7 bases and the J gene end by 0 bases; junction bases not matched to a gene: 18. The CDR3 runs to 19 residues. The CDR3 DNA is TGTGCCAGCAAGGGACCGGGACAGCCATCGCCGGGCTCTGGAAACACCATATATTTT. Amino acids: CASKGPGQPSPGSGNTIYF.

The J gene is TRBJ2-1, the V gene TRBV21-1; the D call TRBD1 from the table was never checked on the DNA. TRBV21-1 constitutes a pseudogene. The CDR3 consists of 19 residues. The CDR3, as DNA: TGTGCCAGCAGCAAAGCTGGGACAGGAAAGGGAATTCCGTCCAATGAGCAGTTCTTC. The encoded protein is CASSKAGTGKGIPSNEQFF.

The chain couples TRBV6-5 to TRBJ2-7; tentatively, D is TRBD1 (5 bases). V dropped 5 bases and J dropped 6 bases, with 17 bases sitting between them. CDR1 is MNHEY, CDR2 SVGAGI, per germline. The CDR3 runs to 14 residues. CDR3 nucleotides: TGTGCCAGCAGTGGTCAGGGAAGGGTGCGCGAGCAGTACTTC. Translating it yields CASSGQGRVREQYF.

V is TRBV27 and J is TRBJ2-3; a possible D gene is TRBD2 (6 bases). This CDR3 is 15 amino acids long. CDR1 MNHEY and CDR2 SMNVEV come from the germline V gene (reference sequence). Between the trimmed V and J ends, which lost 1 base and 5 bases, there was a span of 13 bases. CDR3 region: CASSLFAGKVDTQYF. DNA for the CDR3: TGTGCCAGCAGTTTATTTGCGGGAAAGGTAGATACGCAGTATTTT.